What follows are 26 T cell receptor beta chains derived from one specimen sequenced in a study of vaccination and CD4 T cells after COVID-19. Researchers used the Oncomine TCR Beta short-read assay to sequence DNA from cultured CD4+ T cells. Using its own MiXCR run on the PCR reads, TCRdb lists one record per CDR3 protein. The table has some 25,000 distinct CDR3 sequences, roughly 42% seen once. The treatment here: roughly nine-day PBMC culture with coronavirus spike peptide pools or control peptides (ViraFEST assay). Antigen specificity for these receptors is unknown. Sequenced material: CD4+ T cells from blood, cultured in vitro. Source of these receptors: a human donor who had recovered from COVID-19.

The chain is built from TRBV29-1 and TRBJ1-3; D remains ambiguous. This CDR3 region has 12 residues. Trimming left V 7 bases short and J 7 bases short, with 14 bases between. CDR1 SQVTM and CDR2 ANQGSEA come from the germline V gene. The CDR3 loop reads CSAEMRRNTIYF. DNA of the CDR3: TGCAGCGCCGAAATGCGCCGGAACACCATATATTTT.

The chain has TRBV24-1 and TRBJ1-2; 11 bases map to TRBD1. V shed 4 bases, J shed 6 bases, and the junction held 9 bases outside the gene matches. Germline CDR1 is KGHDR and CDR2 is SFDVKD. The CDR3 has 16 residues. The CDR3 DNA reads as TGTGCCACCAGTGACCATAGGACAGGGGGCGGTCATGGCTACACCTTC. It codes for CATSDHRTGGGHGYTF.

The chain employs TRBV2 and TRBJ2-3; D not resolved. Trimming removed 7 bases at V and 4 bases at J, with 9 bases between. The CDR3 totals 12 residues. CDR1 is SNHLY, CDR2 FYNNEI, per germline. CDR3 region: CASKLAPDTQYF. CDR3 DNA sequence: TGTGCCAGCAAGTTGGCCCCAGATACGCAGTATTTT.

V usage is TRBV5-1 and J usage is TRBJ2-7; D gene uncertain. Germline lookup yields CDR1 SGHRS and CDR2 YFSETQ. The CDR3 is 13 residues long. Trimming took 2 bases from V and 5 from J, leaving 11 bases between them. CDR3 nucleotide sequence: TGCGCCAGCAGCTTCCCAGATTTTAACGAGCAGTACTTC. Amino acids: CASSFPDFNEQYF.

This chain uses TRBV4-2 with TRBJ2-1; D might be TRBD1 or TRBD2, each matching 5 bases. There are 15 residues in the CDR3. The ends were cut back, 4 bases at V and 4 bases at J, with 14 bases in the middle. CDR1 and CDR2 from the germline V gene are LGHNA and YNFKEQ. The CDR3 sequence: CASSPDGALYNEQFF. The CDR3 coding sequence is TGTGCCAGCAGCCCAGACGGGGCCCTTTACAATGAGCAGTTCTTC.

The rearrangement uses TRBV7-9 and TRBJ2-1; 7 bases are a match to TRBD2. This CDR3 has 15 amino acids. V trimming: 5 bases; J trimming: 14 bases; junction bases outside the gene matches: 18. In germline, CDR1 is SEHNR, CDR2 FQNEAQ (reference sequence). The CDR3 region has the DNA TGTGCCAGCAGCATAAGTGGTGCCCGGGGGGAGGGGAAGTTCTTC. Protein product: CASSISGARGEGKFF.

The sample holds a few counts of this clonotype. V is TRBV24-1 and J is TRBJ2-1; 12 positions agree with TRBD2. After removal of 4 bases from V and 8 bases from J, the junction contained 5 bases not matched to a gene. Germline V gene lookup returns CDR1 KGHDR and CDR2 SFDVKD. This CDR3 comprises 15 residues. This CDR3 reads CATSDLAGGLDEQFF. The CDR3 DNA reads as TGTGCCACCAGTGACCTAGCGGGGGGGCTCGATGAGCAGTTCTTC.

The sample holds one count of this clonotype. In nucleotides, the CDR3 is TGTGCCAGCAGTCCCCAGGCAGGGAACTATGGCTACACCTTC. As protein: CASSPQAGNYGYTF. The gene calls are TRBV11-2 and TRBJ1-2, with a possible D match to TRBD1 (5 bases). The V end was cut by 6 bases, the J end by 2 bases, with 13 bases between. Looked up from germline, CDR1 is SGHAT and CDR2 is FQNNGV. The CDR3 runs 14 residues.

This chain uses TRBV4-3 with TRBJ2-2, with 11 positions matching TRBD2. Trimming at V came to 5 bases and at J to 2 bases, leaving 4 bases not matched to a gene. The CDR3 runs to 16 residues. Germline assignment: CDR1 LGHNA and CDR2 YSLEER. The CDR3 DNA follows: TGCGCCAGCAGCTTGGGGACTAGCGGAAACACCGGGGAGCTGTTTTTT. Amino acids: CASSLGTSGNTGELFF.

V is TRBV25-1 and J is TRBJ1-6; D is unresolved. In germline, CDR1 is MGHDK, CDR2 SYGVNS. The CDR3 totals 17 residues. Trimming removed 6 bases at V and 7 bases at J, with 22 bases between. In nucleotides, the CDR3 is TGTGCCAGCAGAGCCTCAGGTTGGGGTATATTAAATTCACCCCTCCACTTT. Amino acids: CASRASGWGILNSPLHF.

This chain connects TRBV4-2 to TRBJ2-3; 10 nucleotides align to TRBD2. V shed 2 bases, J shed 4 bases, and the junction held 3 bases outside the gene matches. The CDR3 is 15 residues long. Per germline, CDR1 LGHNA and CDR2 YNFKEQ. The CDR3 sequence: CASSQSGGAADTQYF. CDR3 coding DNA: TGTGCCAGCAGCCAAAGCGGGGGGGCCGCAGATACGCAGTATTTT.

The V and J genes are TRBV7-2 and TRBJ2-7; 7 nucleotides align to TRBD1. The CDR3 sequence is 13 residues long. The ends lost 8 bases at V and 5 bases at J; junction bases unmatched: 9. Germline V gene data show CDR1 as SGHTA and CDR2 as FQGNSA. Written as DNA, the CDR3 is TGTGCCAGCCGCCGACAGGGCAACCACGAGCAGTACTTC. Translating it yields CASRRQGNHEQYF.

This clonotype was counted only a few times. The J gene is TRBJ1-2, the V gene TRBV28; D is possibly TRBD1 (6 bases). The CDR3 sequence is 13 residues long. Trimming took off 2 bases at V and 4 bases at J, with 8 bases between the two ends. CDR1 MDHEN and CDR2 SYDVKM come from the germline V gene. CDR3 sequence reads: CASSLGQSYGYTF. The CDR3 DNA is TGTGCCAGCAGTTTAGGACAGAGCTATGGCTACACCTTC.

The CDR3 sequence is CSARGRVYEQYF. In DNA form, the CDR3 reads TGCAGTGCTAGGGGCAGGGTGTACGAGCAGTACTTC. The chain links TRBV20-1 to TRBJ2-7, with a possible D match to TRBD1 (5 bases). The CDR3 loop spans 12 amino acids. The germline gives CDR1 DFQATT, CDR2 SNEGSKA (reference sequence). V was shortened by 3 bases and J by 4 bases, with 10 bases between the two germline ends.

This rearrangement joins TRBV7-6 to TRBJ2-3, with 7 bases lining up with TRBD2. V trimming: 4 bases; J trimming: 4 bases; junction bases outside the gene matches: 14. The CDR3 extends over 17 amino acids. CDR1 and CDR2 (germline): SGHVS, FNYEAQ. The CDR3 sequence: CASSSDFRGSAADTQYF. In nucleotides, the CDR3 is TGTGCCAGCAGCTCCGATTTTCGCGGGAGTGCAGCAGATACGCAGTATTTT.

The chain is built from TRBV6-5 and TRBJ2-1; no firm D call. V was cut by 1 base and J by 4 bases, with 17 bases left in between. The CDR3 is 17 residues long. The germline V gene has CDR1 MNHEY and CDR2 SVGAGI. DNA of the CDR3: TGTGCCAGCAGTTACTGGCCCCTAGGTCGACCATACAATGAGCAGTTCTTC. Protein product: CASSYWPLGRPYNEQFF.

The chain employs TRBV6-1 and TRBJ2-7, with D possibly TRBD2 on 5 matching bases. CDR3 size: 15 residues. V gave up 6 bases and J gave up 5 bases, with 20 bases separating them. Germline V gene data show CDR1 as MNHNS and CDR2 as SASEGT. The CDR3 region is CASSPNGNRRDEQYF. The DNA of the CDR3 is TGTGCCAGCAGCCCGAACGGGAATAGAAGGGACGAGCAGTACTTC.

This sequence joins TRBV29-1 and TRBJ2-1; 11 bases line up with TRBD2. V gave up 7 bases and J gave up 2 bases; unmatched junction bases: 4. The CDR3 is 14 amino acids. The V gene's germline CDR1 is SQVTM and CDR2 ANQGSEA. The CDR3 sequence: CSGSGGATYNEQFF. In DNA, the CDR3 is TGCAGCGGTAGCGGGGGGGCCACCTACAATGAGCAGTTCTTC.

This clonotype was seen a handful of times. The chain couples TRBV7-2 to TRBJ1-6; TRBD1 aligns across 11 bases. Germline CDR1 and CDR2: SGHTA and FQGNSA. The CDR3 contains 16 residues. V dropped 5 bases and J dropped 9; count of bases not matched to a gene: 9. The CDR3 DNA sequence: TGTGCCAGCAGCCGGGGTTCGGGACAGGGGGTTTCACCCCTCCACTTT. Amino acids: CASSRGSGQGVSPLHF.

This chain connects TRBV28 to TRBJ2-4, with 9 nucleotides matching TRBD1. This CDR3 has 19 amino acids. V shed 4 bases and J 4 bases; nucleotides not matched to a gene: 17. Germline lookup yields CDR1 MDHEN and CDR2 SYDVKM. The CDR3 region is CASSSTLEGQGRGKNIQYF. The CDR3 bases are TGTGCCAGCAGTTCCACTCTAGAGGGACAGGGAAGGGGGAAAAACATTCAGTACTTC.

The V call is TRBV7-8, the J call TRBJ1-5, with a tentative D call TRBD1 (5 bases). CDR1 SGHVS and CDR2 FQNEAQ come from the germline V gene. This CDR3 region has 16 residues. V was trimmed by 6 bases and J by 0 bases, leaving 15 bases between them. The CDR3 nucleotides read TGTGCCAGCAGTAATGGGGGGGGTTATAGCAATCAGCCCCAGCATTTT. Its translation is CASSNGGGYSNQPQHF.

The rearrangement uses TRBV10-2 and TRBJ2-3; no clear D gene. The V end was cut by 4 bases, the J end by 2 bases, with 10 bases between. The CDR3 is 14 residues long. CDR1 is WSHSY, CDR2 SAAADI, per germline. Here the CDR3 DNA reads TGCGCCAGCAGTGGACGGAAGATCACAGATACGCAGTATTTT. Amino acids: CASSGRKITDTQYF.

This clonotype was seen only a few times. The V and J genes are TRBV7-9 and TRBJ2-2; D is uncertain. The CDR3 totals 15 residues. With 1 base removed from V and 5 bases from J, the gap between germline ends came to 11 bases. Germline assignment: CDR1 SEHNR and CDR2 FQNEAQ (reference sequence). CDR3 amino acids: CASSLEVLGTGELFF. Written as DNA, the CDR3 is TGTGCCAGCAGCTTAGAAGTGCTTGGAACCGGGGAGCTGTTTTTT.

The rearrangement uses TRBV28 and TRBJ1-6; D is unresolved. The germline V gene encodes CDR1 MDHEN and CDR2 SYDVKM. Trimming stripped 1 base from V and 2 bases from J, with 0 bases between. The CDR3 length is 13 residues. The CDR3 is CASSLSYNSPLHF. CDR3 sequence (DNA): TGTGCCAGCAGTTTATCCTATAATTCACCCCTCCACTTT.

The rearrangement joins TRBV24-1 to TRBJ2-7, with D possibly TRBD2 on 5 matching bases. The CDR3 has 13 amino acids. The germline V gene encodes CDR1 KGHDR and CDR2 SFDVKD. The V end lost 3 bases, the J end lost 3 bases, and 8 bases lay between the germline ends. Here the CDR3 DNA reads TGTGCCACCAGTGATCCTGGACTCTACGAGCAGTACTTC. Translated: CATSDPGLYEQYF.

The rearrangement uses TRBV24-1 and TRBJ1-1, with 8 nucleotides matching TRBD1. This CDR3 has 15 amino acids. Germline trimming cut 3 bases from V and 9 bases from J; bases unmatched to any gene: 11. CDR1 is KGHDR, CDR2 SFDVKD, per germline. For the CDR3, the DNA is TGTGCCACCAGTGATCCCCGCGAGACAGGGGACAAAGCTTTCTTT. Translating gives CATSDPRETGDKAFF.